Presented here are 10 T cell receptor beta chains from one specimen sequenced in a study of T cell repertoires in cytomegalovirus infection. Using its own MiXCR run on the reads, TCRdb lists one record per CDR3 protein. The table lists about 680,000 distinct CDR3 sequences, roughly 24% of them singletons. The specimen was CD8+ T cells from PBMCs. Every receptor here comes from a human donor in good health (CMV status not recorded). Some clones in this sample may be carry-over from other donors' samples.

In its sample, this clonotype was seen many times. V is TRBV7-9 and J is TRBJ2-1; D remains ambiguous. V was cut by 5 bases and J by 10 bases, with 9 bases left in between. The CDR3 runs 11 residues. The V gene's germline CDR1 is SEHNR and CDR2 FQNEAQ (reference sequence). The chain's CDR3 is CASSNKGEQFF. For the CDR3, the DNA is TGTGCCAGCAGCAACAAAGGGGAGCAGTTCTTC.

Only a few counts were recorded for this clonotype. The chain carries TRBV27 and TRBJ2-7; 9 bases line up with TRBD1. The CDR3 length is 14 residues. Germline assignment: CDR1 MNHEY and CDR2 SMNVEV (reference sequence). Trimming cost V 6 bases and J 6 bases; bases outside gene matches: 9. The CDR3 nucleotides are TGTGCCAGCAGACTGGGACAGGGACTTTCCGAGCAGTACGTC. Its protein product is CASRLGQGLSEQYV.

The rearrangement uses TRBV7-9 and TRBJ2-1; TRBD2 agrees at 8 bases. Germline V gives CDR1 SEHNR, CDR2 FQNEAQ (reference sequence). V was clipped by 6 bases and J by 8 bases; unmatched bases: 6. This CDR3 is built from 13 residues. CDR3 coding DNA: TGTGCCAGCAGGCCCGGGGGGGCCCATGAGCAGTTCTTC. It translates to CASRPGGAHEQFF. Full variable domain (missing parts from reference TRBV7-9 and TRBJ2-1): DTGVSQNPRHKITKRGQNVTFRCDPISEHNRLYWYRQTLGQGPEFLTYFQNEAQLEKSRLLSDRFSAERPKGSFSTLEIQRTEQGDSAMYLCASRPGGAHEQFFGPGTRLTVL.

The chain recombines TRBV14 with TRBJ1-6, with D possibly TRBD1 on 5 matching bases. The CDR3 runs 17 residues. Between the trimmed V and J ends, which lost 2 bases and 8 bases, there was a span of 19 bases. Germline values: CDR1 SGHDN, CDR2 FVKESK. This chain's CDR3 is CASSQKGSGQKYSPLHF. The CDR3 DNA sequence: TGTGCCAGCAGCCAAAAAGGATCCGGACAAAAGTATTCACCCCTCCACTTT.

This clonotype has at least ten counts. The CDR3: CASSLAYRGKDTEAFF. DNA for the CDR3: TGTGCCAGCAGCTTAGCATACAGGGGGAAAGACACTGAAGCTTTCTTT. The chain uses TRBV7-9 and TRBJ1-1, with TRBD1 matching over 8 bases. The CDR3 totals 16 residues. Trimming took 0 bases from V and 3 from J; bases not matched to a gene: 6. Germline V CDR1 and CDR2: SEHNR, FQNEAQ (reference sequence).

The chain recombines TRBV5-1 with TRBJ2-1; 8 nucleotides align to TRBD1. From germline, CDR1 is SGHRS and CDR2 YFSETQ. V shed 4 bases and J 8 bases; nucleotides not matched to a gene: 11. The CDR3 runs to 15 residues. In DNA form, the CDR3 reads TGCGCCAGCAGCAGAGGACAGGGTCGGATATATGAGCAGTTCTTC. As protein: CASSRGQGRIYEQFF.

The V gene is TRBV7-6, the J gene TRBJ2-3; perhaps D is TRBD1 or TRBD2 (5 bases each). CDR1 is SGHVS and CDR2 is FNYEAQ in the germline V gene. With 4 bases removed from V and 2 bases from J, the gap between germline ends came to 13 bases. CDR3 length: 15 residues. CDR3 residues: CASSSRDHHTDTQYF. In DNA, the CDR3 is TGTGCCAGCAGCTCCCGGGACCATCACACAGATACGCAGTATTTT.

A remark on this clonotype: A single base separates this from a much larger clone, so it may be a read error. V and J are TRBV23-1 and TRBJ1-5; D is uncertain. TRBV23-1 is known as an ORF, though its function is uncertain. With 2 bases removed from V and 3 bases from J, the gap between germline ends came to 14 bases. This CDR3 is built from 16 residues. This CDR3 reads CASSQMSNFNNQPQHF. The CDR3 region has the DNA TGCGCCAGCAGTCAAATGTCCAATTTTAACAATCAGCCCCAGCATTTT.

V and J are TRBV15 and TRBJ1-1, with 8 bases identical to TRBD1. With 2 bases clipped from V and 0 bases from J, the junction kept 8 bases outside the gene matches. CDR1 is LNHNV, CDR2 YYDKDF, per germline (reference sequence). CDR3 length: 17 amino acids. Written as DNA, the CDR3 is TGTGCCACCAGCAGATCCGGGACAGGCGCTATGAACACTGAAGCTTTCTTT. This gives the protein CATSRSGTGAMNTEAFF.

This clonotype was seen many times. This chain uses TRBV6-6 with TRBJ1-2; TRBD1 matches 10 bases. CDR1 is MNHNY and CDR2 is SVGAGI in the germline V gene (reference sequence). There are 15 residues in the CDR3. Trimming cost V 5 bases and J 4 bases; bases outside gene matches: 7. CDR3 sequence reads: CASSGDRGTSYGYTF. The CDR3 DNA reads TGTGCCAGCAGTGGGGACAGGGGAACCTCCTATGGCTACACCTTC.